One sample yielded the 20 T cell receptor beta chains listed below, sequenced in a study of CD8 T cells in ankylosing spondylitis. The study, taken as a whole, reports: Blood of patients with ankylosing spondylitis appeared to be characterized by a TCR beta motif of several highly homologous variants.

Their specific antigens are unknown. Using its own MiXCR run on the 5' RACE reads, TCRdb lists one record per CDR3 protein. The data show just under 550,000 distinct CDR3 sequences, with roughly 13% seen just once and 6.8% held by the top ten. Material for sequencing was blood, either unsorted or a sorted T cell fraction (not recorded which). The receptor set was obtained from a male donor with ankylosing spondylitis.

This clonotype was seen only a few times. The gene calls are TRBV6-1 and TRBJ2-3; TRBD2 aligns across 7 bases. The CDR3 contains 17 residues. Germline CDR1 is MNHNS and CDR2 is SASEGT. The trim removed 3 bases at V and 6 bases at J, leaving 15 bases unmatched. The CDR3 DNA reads TGTGCCAGCAGTGAGCACCTCCCGAGCGGGGAGCGGGATACGCAGTATTTT. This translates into CASSEHLPSGERDTQYF.

The CDR3 region has the DNA TGTGCCAGCAGCCAGACACCCGGGAGATGGAGGAATGAGCAGTTCTTC. Translation: CASSQTPGRWRNEQFF. The chain recombines TRBV4-2 with TRBJ2-1, with D tentatively TRBD2 (6 bases). The germline V gene encodes CDR1 LGHNA and CDR2 YNFKEQ. This CDR3 is built from 16 residues. V lost 3 bases and J lost 7, with 19 bases in between.

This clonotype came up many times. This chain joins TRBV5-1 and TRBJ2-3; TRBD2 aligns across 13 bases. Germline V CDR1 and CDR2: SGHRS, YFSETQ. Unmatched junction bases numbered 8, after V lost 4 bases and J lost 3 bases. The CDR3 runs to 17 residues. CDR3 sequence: CASSLEGLAGMTDTQYF. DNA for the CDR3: TGCGCCAGCAGCCTGGAGGGACTAGCGGGAATGACAGATACGCAGTATTTT.

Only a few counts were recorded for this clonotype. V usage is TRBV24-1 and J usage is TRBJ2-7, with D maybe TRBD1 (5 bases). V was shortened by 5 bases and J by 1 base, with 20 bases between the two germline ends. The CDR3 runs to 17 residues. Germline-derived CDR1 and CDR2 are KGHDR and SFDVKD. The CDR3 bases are TGTGCCACCAGTGCTTCTACCCTAGGACAAGTTTCCTACGAGCAGTACGTC. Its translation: CATSASTLGQVSYEQYV.

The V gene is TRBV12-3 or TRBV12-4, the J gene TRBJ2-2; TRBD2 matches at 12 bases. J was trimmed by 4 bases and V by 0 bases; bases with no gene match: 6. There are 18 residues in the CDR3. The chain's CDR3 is CASSLAILAGGFTGELFF. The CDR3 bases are TGTGCCAGCAGTTTAGCGATCCTAGCGGGAGGGTTCACCGGGGAGCTGTTTTTT.

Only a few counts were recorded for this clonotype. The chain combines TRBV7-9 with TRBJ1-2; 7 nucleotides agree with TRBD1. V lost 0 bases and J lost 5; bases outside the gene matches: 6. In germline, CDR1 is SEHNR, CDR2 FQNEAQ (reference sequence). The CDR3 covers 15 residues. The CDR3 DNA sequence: TGTGCCAGCAGCTTAGCGGACAGGCCTTTGTATGGCTACACCTTC. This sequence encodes CASSLADRPLYGYTF. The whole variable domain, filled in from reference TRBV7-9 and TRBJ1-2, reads DTGVSQNPRHKITKRGQNVTFRCDPISEHNRLYWYRQTLGQGPEFLTYFQNEAQLEKSRLLSDRFSAERPKGSFSTLEIQRTEQGDSAMYLCASSLADRPLYGYTFGSGTRLTVV.

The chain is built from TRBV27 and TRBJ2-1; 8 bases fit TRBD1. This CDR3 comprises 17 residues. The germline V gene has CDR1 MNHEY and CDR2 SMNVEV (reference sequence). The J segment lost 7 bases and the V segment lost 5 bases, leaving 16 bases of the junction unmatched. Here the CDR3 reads CASSPRQGWEDGNEQFF. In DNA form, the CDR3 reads TGTGCCAGCAGTCCCCGACAGGGGTGGGAGGACGGGAATGAGCAGTTCTTC.

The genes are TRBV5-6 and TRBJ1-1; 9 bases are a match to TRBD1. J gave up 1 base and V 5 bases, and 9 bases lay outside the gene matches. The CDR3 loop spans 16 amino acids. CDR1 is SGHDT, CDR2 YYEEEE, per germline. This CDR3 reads CASRLFGDRANTEAFF. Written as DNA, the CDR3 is TGTGCCAGCAGACTATTTGGGGACAGGGCGAACACTGAAGCTTTCTTT.

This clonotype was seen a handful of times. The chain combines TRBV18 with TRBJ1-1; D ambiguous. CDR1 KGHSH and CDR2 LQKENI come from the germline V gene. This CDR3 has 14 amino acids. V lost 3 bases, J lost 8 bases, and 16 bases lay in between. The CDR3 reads CASSPWREEGEAFF. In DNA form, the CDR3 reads TGTGCCAGCTCACCGTGGAGGGAAGAGGGAGAAGCTTTCTTT. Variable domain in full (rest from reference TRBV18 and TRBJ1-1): NAGVMQNPRHLVRRRGQEARLRCSPMKGHSHVYWYRQLPEEGLKFMVYLQKENIIDESGMPKERFSAEFPKEGPSILRIQQVVRGDSAAYFCASSPWREEGEAFFGQGTRLTVV.

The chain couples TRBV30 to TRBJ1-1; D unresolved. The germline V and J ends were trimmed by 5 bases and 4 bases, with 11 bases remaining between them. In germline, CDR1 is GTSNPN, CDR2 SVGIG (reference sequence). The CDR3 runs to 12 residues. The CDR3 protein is CAWGQVGTEAFF. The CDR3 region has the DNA TGTGCCTGGGGCCAAGTCGGCACTGAAGCTTTCTTT.

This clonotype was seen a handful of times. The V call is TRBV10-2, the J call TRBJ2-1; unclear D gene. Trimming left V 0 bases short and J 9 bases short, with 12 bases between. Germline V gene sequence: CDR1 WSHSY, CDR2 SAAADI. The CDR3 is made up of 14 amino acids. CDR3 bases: TGCGCCAGCAGTGAGTCAAGTCCGTCGGGTGAGCAGTTCTTC. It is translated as CASSESSPSGEQFF.

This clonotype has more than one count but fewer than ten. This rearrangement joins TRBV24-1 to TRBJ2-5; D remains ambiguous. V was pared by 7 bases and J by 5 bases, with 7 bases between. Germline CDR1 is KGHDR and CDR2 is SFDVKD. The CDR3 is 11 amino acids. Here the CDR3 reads CATRVGETQYF. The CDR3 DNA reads TGTGCCACCAGAGTGGGTGAGACCCAGTACTTC.

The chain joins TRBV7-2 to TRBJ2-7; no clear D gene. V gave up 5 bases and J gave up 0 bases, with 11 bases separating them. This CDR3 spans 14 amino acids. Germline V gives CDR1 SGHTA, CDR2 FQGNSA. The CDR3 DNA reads TGTGCCAGCAGCCCACGTTTAATCTCCTACGAGCAGTACTTC. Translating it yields CASSPRLISYEQYF.

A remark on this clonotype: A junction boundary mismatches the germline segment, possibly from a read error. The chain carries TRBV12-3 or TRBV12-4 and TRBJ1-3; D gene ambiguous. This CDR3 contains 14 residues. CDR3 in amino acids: CAISGGVPGNTIYF. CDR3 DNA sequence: TGTGCCATCAGCGGCGGCGTTCCTGGGAACACCATATATTTT.

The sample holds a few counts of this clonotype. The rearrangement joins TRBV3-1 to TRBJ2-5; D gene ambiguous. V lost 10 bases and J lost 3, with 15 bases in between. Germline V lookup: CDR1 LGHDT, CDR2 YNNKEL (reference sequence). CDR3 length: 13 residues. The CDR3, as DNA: TGTGCCACCCGCTTGGGGAAGAAAGAGACCCAGTACTTC. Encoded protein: CATRLGKKETQYF.

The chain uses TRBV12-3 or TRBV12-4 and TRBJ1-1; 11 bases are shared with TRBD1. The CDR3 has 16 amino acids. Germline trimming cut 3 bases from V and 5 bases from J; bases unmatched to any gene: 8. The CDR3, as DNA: TGTGCCAGCAGTTTCCGGACAGGGGGCCCGCGGACTGAAGCTTTCTTT. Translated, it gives CASSFRTGGPRTEAFF.

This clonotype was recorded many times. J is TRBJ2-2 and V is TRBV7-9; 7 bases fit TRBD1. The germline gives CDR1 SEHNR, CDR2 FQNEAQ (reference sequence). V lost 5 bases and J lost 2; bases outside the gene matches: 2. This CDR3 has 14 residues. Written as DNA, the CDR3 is TGTGCCAGCAGCCGGACAGGAAACACCGGGGAGCTGTTTTTT. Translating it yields CASSRTGNTGELFF.

The CDR3 bases are TGTGCCAGCACTGGGCGGGTGTCCGGCGACGAGCAGTACTTC. Protein product: CASTGRVSGDEQYF. The rearrangement joins TRBV3-1 to TRBJ2-7; possible D gene TRBD2, 5 bases. The CDR3 contains 14 residues. The V gene's germline CDR1 is LGHDT and CDR2 YNNKEL (reference sequence). The V and J ends lost 7 bases and 5 bases respectively, with 18 bases between them.

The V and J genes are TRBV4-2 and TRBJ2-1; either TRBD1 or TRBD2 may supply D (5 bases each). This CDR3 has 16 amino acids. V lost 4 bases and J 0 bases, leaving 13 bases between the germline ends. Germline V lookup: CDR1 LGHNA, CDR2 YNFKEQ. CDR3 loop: CASSRRDASSYNEQFF. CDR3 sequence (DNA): TGTGCCAGCAGCCGCCGGGACGCCAGCTCCTACAATGAGCAGTTCTTC.

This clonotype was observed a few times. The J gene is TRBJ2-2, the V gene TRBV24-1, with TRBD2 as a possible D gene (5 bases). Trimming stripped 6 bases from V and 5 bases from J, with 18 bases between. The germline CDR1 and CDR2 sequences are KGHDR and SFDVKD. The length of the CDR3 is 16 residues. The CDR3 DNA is TGTGCCACCAGTTCGTCCGGGGTGATTTCGACCGGGGAGCTGTTTTTT. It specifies CATSSSGVISTGELFF.